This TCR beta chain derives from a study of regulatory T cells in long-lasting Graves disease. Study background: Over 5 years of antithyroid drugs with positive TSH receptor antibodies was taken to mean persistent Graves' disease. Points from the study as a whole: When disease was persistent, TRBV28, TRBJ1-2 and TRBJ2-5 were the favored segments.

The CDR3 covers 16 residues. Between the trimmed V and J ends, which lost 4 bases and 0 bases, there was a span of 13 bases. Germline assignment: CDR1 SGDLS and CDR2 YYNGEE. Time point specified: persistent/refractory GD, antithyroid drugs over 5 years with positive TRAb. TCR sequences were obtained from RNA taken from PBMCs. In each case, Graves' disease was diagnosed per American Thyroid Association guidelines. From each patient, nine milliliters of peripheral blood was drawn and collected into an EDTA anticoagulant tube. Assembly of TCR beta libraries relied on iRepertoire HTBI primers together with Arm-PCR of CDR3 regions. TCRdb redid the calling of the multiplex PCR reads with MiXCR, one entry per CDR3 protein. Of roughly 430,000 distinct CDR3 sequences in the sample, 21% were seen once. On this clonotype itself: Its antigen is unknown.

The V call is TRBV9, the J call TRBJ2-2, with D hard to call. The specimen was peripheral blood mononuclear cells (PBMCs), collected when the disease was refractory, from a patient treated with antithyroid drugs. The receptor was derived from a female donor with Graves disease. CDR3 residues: CASSPASSANTGELFF. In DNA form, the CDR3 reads TGTGCCAGCAGCCCGGCGAGCAGTGCGAACACCGGGGAGCTGTTTTTT.